This T cell receptor (beta chain) stems from a study of CD8 T cells in ankylosing spondylitis. Study findings and constraints: It was reported that disease-linked clones were significantly enriched in matched ankylosing spondylitis synovial fluid. Clones linked to disease, bearing a CD8+ phenotype, were relatively rare in peripheral blood. A TCR beta motif of fewer than 10 highly homologous variants seemed to mark ankylosing spondylitis blood.

The CDR3 spans 15 residues. V gave up 0 bases and J gave up 1 base, with 9 bases separating them. Germline V gene sequence: CDR1 SGHRS, CDR2 YFSETQ. With regard to this clonotype: Its target is not known.

Libraries for TCR beta were made by quantitative 5'-RACE with molecular barcodes. TCRdb re-analysed the 5' RACE reads in MiXCR, keeping a single row per CDR3 protein. The sample records 350,000 to 450,000 distinct CDR3 sequences, approximately 26% being singletons. This clonotype originated in a male donor with ankylosing spondylitis. V and J are TRBV5-1 and TRBJ2-3; D is possibly TRBD2 (6 bases). The sample taken for sequencing was blood, either unsorted or a sorted T cell fraction (not recorded which). The CDR3 loop reads CASSLEVAGTDTQYF. The CDR3 DNA follows: TGCGCCAGCAGCTTGGAGGTAGCGGGCACAGATACGCAGTATTTT.